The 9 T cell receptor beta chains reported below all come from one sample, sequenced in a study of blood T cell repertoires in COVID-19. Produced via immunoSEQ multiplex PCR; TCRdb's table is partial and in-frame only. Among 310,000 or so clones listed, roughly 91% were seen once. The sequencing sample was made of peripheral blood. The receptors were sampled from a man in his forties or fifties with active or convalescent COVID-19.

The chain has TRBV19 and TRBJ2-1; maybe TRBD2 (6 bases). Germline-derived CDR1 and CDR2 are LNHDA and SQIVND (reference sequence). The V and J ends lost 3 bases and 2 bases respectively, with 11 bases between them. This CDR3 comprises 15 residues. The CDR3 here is CASSILGGPYNEQFF. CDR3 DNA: TGTGCCAGTAGTATTCTGGGAGGTCCCTACAATGAGCAGTTCTTC.

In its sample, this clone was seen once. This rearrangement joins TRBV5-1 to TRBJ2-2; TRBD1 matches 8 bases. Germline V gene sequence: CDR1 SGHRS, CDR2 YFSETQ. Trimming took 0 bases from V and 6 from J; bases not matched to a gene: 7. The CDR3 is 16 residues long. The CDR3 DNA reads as TGCGCCAGCAGCTTGGGGACAGGGATAGTGGCCGGGGAGCTGTTTTTT. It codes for CASSLGTGIVAGELFF.

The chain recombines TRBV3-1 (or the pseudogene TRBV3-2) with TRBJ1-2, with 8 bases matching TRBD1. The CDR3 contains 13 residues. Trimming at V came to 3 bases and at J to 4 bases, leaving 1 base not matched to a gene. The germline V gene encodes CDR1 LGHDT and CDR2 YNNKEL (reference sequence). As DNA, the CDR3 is TGTGCCAGCAGCCAGACAGGGGCCTATGGCTACACCTTC. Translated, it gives CASSQTGAYGYTF.

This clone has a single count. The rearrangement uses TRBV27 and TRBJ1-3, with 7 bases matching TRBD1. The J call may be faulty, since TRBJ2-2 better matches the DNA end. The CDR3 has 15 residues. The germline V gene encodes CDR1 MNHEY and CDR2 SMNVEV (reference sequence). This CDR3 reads CASSSDRVGAGELFF. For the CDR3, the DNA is TGTGCCAGCAGCTCCGACAGGGTTGGCGCCGGGGAGCTGTTTTTT.

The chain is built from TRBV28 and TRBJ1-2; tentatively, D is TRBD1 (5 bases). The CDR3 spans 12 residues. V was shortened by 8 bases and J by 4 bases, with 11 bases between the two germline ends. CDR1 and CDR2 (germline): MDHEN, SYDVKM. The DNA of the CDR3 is TGTGCCAGCCAGGGTTCAGGCTATGGCTACACCTTC. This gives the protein CASQGSGYGYTF.

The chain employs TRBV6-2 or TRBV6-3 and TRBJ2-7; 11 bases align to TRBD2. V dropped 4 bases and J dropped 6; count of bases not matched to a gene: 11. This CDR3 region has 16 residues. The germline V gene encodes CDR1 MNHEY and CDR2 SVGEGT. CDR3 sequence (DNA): TGTGCCAGCAGTTTCATTAGCGGGGGGGCCTCCCGCGAGCAGTACTTC. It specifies CASSFISGGASREQYF.

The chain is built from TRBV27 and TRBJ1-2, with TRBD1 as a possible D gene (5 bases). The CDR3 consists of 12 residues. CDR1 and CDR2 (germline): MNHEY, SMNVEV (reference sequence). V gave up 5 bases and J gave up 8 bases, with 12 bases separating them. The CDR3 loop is CASSPGTGGYTF. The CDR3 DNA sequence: TGTGCCAGCAGTCCCGGGACTGGCGGCTACACCTTC.

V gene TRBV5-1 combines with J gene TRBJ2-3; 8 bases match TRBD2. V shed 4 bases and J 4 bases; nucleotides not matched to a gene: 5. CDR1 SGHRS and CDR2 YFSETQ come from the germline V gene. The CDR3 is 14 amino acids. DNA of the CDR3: TGCGCCAGCAGCGCTTTGACTAGCGCAGATACGCAGTATTTT. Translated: CASSALTSADTQYF.

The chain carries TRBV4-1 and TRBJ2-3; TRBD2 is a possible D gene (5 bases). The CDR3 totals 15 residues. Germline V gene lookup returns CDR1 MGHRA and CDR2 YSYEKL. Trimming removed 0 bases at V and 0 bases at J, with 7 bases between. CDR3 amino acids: CASSQDGGSTDTQYF. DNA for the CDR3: TGCGCCAGCAGCCAAGATGGCGGGAGCACAGATACGCAGTATTTT.